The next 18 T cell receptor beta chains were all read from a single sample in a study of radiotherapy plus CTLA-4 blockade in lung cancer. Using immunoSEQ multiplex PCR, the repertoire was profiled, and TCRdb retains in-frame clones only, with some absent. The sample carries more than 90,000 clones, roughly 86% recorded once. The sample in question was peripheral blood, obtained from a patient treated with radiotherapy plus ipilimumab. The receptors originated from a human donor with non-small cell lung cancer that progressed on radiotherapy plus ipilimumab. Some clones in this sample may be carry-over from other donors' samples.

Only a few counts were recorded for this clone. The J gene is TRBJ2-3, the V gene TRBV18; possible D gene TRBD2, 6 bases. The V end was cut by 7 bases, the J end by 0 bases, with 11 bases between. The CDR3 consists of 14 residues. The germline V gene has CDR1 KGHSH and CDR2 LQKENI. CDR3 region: CASYGGASTDTQYF. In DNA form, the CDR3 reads TGTGCCAGCTACGGCGGGGCTAGCACAGATACGCAGTATTTT.

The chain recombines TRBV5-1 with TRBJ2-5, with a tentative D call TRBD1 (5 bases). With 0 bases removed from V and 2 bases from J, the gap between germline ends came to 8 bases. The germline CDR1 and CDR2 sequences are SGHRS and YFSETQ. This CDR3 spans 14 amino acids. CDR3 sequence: CASSLDRRQETQYF. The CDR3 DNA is TGCGCCAGCAGCTTGGACAGGAGACAAGAGACCCAGTACTTC.

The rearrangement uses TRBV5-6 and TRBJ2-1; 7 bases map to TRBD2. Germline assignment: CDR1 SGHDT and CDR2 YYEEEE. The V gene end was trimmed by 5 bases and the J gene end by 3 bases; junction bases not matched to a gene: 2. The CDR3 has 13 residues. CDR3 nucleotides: TGTGCCAGCAGAAGGGAGGGCTACAATGAGCAGTTCTTC. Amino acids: CASRREGYNEQFF.

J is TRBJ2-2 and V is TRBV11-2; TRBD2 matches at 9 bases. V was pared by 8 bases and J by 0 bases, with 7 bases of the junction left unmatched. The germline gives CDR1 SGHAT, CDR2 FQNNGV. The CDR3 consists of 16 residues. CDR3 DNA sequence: TGTGCCAGCGTGCAGCGGGGGGCCGCGAACACCGGGGAGCTGTTTTTT. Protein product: CASVQRGAANTGELFF.

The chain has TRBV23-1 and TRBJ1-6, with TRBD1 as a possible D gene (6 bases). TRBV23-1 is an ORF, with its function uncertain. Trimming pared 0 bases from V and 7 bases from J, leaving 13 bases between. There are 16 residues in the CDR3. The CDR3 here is CASSQSYNRVNSPLHF. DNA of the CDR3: TGCGCCAGCAGTCAATCTTATAACAGGGTCAATTCACCCCTCCACTTT.

CDR3 sequence: CASSRGDRAFYNSPLHF. As DNA, the CDR3 is TGTGCCAGTAGCCGAGGGGACAGGGCCTTTTATAATTCACCCCTCCACTTT. The V gene is TRBV19, the J gene TRBJ1-6; 9 bases fit TRBD1. Germline CDR1 reads LNHDA; CDR2 reads SQIVND (reference sequence). With 6 bases clipped from V and 4 bases from J, the junction kept 10 bases outside the gene matches. The CDR3 covers 17 residues.

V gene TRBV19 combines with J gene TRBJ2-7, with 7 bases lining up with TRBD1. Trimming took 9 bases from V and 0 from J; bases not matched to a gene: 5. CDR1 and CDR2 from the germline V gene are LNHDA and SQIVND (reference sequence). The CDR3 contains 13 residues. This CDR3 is CASRDRSSYEQYF. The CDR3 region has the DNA TGTGCCAGCCGGGACAGAAGCTCCTACGAGCAGTACTTC.

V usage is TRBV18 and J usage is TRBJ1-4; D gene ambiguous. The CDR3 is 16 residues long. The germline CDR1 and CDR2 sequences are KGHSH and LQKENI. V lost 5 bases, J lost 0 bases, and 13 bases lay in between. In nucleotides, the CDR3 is TGTGCCAGCTCATCGCAGGTTCTTGCAACTAATGAAAAACTGTTTTTT. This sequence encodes CASSSQVLATNEKLFF.

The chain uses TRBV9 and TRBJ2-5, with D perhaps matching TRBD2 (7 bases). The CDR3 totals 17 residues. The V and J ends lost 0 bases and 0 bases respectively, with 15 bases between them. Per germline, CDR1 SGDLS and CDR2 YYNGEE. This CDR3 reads CASSVDTGRGYQETQYF. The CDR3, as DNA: TGTGCCAGCAGCGTAGACACAGGGCGGGGGTACCAAGAGACCCAGTACTTC.

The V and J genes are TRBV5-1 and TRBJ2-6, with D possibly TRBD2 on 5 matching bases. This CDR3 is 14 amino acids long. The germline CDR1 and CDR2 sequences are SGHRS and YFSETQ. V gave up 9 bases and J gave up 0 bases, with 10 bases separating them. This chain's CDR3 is CATHEGSGANVLTF. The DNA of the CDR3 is TGCGCCACACACGAGGGCTCTGGGGCCAACGTCCTGACTTTC.

The CDR3 loop is CASSRGSGGETQYF. CDR3 bases: TGTGCCAGCAGCCGAGGGTCAGGGGGCGAGACCCAGTACTTC. This chain joins TRBV5-4 and TRBJ2-5, with TRBD1 matching 8 bases. Trimming cost V 4 bases and J 5 bases; bases outside gene matches: 7. The CDR3 runs to 14 residues. CDR1 and CDR2 from the germline V gene are SGHNT and YYREEE (reference sequence).

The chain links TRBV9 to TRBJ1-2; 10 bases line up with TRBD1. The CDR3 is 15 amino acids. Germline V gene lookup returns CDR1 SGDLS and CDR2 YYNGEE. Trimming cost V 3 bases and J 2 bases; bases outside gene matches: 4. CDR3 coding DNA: TGTGCCAGCAGCGCACGGGGACAGGGGAACTATGGCTACACCTTC. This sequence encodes CASSARGQGNYGYTF.

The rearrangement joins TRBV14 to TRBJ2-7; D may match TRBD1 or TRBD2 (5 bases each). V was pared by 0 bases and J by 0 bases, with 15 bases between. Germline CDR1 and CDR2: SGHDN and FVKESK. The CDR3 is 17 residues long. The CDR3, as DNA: TGTGCCAGCAGCCAAGATTGGGGGATAAGACGCTCCTACGAGCAGTACTTC. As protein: CASSQDWGIRRSYEQYF.

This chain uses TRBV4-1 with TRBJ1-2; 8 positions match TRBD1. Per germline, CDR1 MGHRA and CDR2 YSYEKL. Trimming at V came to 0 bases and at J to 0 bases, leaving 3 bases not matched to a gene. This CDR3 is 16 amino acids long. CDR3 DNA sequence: TGCGCCAGCAGCCAAGACCGACAGGGGACTAACTATGGCTACACCTTC. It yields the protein CASSQDRQGTNYGYTF.

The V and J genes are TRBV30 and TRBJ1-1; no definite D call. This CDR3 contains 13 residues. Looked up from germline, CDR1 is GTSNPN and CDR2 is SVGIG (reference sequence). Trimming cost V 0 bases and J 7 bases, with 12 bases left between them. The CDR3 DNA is TGTGCCTGGAGTGTTCTTGGGGAGCTTGAAGCTTTCTTT. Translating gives CAWSVLGELEAFF.

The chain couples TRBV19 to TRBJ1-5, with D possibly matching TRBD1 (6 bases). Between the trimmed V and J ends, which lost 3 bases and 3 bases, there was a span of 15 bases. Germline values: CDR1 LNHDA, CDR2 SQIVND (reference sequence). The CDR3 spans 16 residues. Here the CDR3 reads CASSIRGAGNNQPQHF. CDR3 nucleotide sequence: TGTGCCAGTAGTATCCGGGGGGCAGGCAACAATCAGCCCCAGCATTTT.

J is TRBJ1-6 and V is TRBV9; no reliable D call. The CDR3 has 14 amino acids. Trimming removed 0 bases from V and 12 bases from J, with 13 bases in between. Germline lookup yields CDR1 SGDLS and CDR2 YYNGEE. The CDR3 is CASSVGETGGPLHF. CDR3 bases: TGTGCCAGCAGCGTAGGAGAGACTGGAGGACCCCTCCACTTT.

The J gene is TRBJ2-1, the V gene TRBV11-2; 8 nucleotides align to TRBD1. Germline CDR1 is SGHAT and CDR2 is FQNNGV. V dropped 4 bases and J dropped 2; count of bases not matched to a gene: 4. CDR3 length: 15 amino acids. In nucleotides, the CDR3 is TGTGCCAGCAGCTCAAACAGGGGGGCCTACAATGAGCAGTTCTTC. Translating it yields CASSSNRGAYNEQFF.